Below, 16 T cell receptor gamma chains from the same sample are listed, as sequenced in a study of γδ T cells in repeated Plasmodium falciparum infection. Gammadelta T cells were flow-sorted from PBMC into Vgamma9/Vdelta2+ and Vdelta2-negative populations for bulk analysis. TCRdb called clones anew from the multiplex PCR reads with CATT. The sample holds about 5,000 gamma-chain clones, 3.4% seen once. Sequenced material: gamma-delta T cells from blood. The receptors derive from a pool of human donors (malaria-infected and uninfected, not separated).

The sample holds a few counts of this clone. The amino acid sequence in TCRdb belongs to a much larger clone and departs from this DNA's translation at residue 7, likely a sequencing read error; the sequence shown is translated from the DNA. No J gene was named, though the V gene is TRGV9. Germline loops: CDR1 GITISATS, CDR2 ISYDGTV (reference sequence). The CDR3 has 9 amino acids. In DNA, the CDR3 is TGTGCCTTGTGGGATAAGGAACTCTTT. It encodes CALWDKELF.

As concerns this clone: TCRdb pairs this DNA with a much larger clone's protein that differs at residue 9, likely a read error; the protein shown was translated from the DNA. The V and J genes are TRGV5 and TRGJ1 or TRGJ2. TCRdb carries no J gene annotation; the J gene was assigned here by matching the DNA with germline. This CDR3 contains 12 residues. In germline, CDR1 is VINAFY, CDR2 YDVSNSKD. CDR3 sequence: CATWTGYYRKLF. The CDR3 nucleotides read TGTGCCACCTGGACAGGTTATTATAGGAAACTCTTT.

To note about this clone: This likely came from a read error, as a far larger clone is one base away. Other DNA sequences in the sample encode the same CDR3. This chain links TRGV9 with TRGJP. TCRdb carries no J gene annotation; the J gene was assigned here by matching the DNA with germline. Germline V gene sequence: CDR1 GITISATS, CDR2 ISYDGTV (reference sequence). The CDR3 contains 17 residues. CDR3 amino acids: CALWEDSQELGKKIKVF. CDR3 nucleotides: TGTGCCCTGTGGGAGGATAGCCAAGAGTTGGGCAAAAAAATCAAGGTATTT.

As for this clone: It is likely a read error: a sequence one base away is far more abundant. The same CDR3 is also encoded by other DNA sequences in this sample. V gene TRGV9 combines with J gene TRGJP. As TCRdb names no J gene, one was assigned here on the basis of a DNA match to germline. There are 15 residues in the CDR3. Germline values: CDR1 GITISATS, CDR2 ISYDGTV (reference sequence). The CDR3 DNA reads as TGTGCCCTGTGGGATTCCGAGTTGGGCAAAAAAATCAAGGTATTT. It is translated as CALWDSELGKKIKVF.

This clone has only a few counts. The chain recombines TRGV9 with TRGJP. The J gene is not listed in TCRdb, so it was assigned here from a DNA match to germline. Germline CDR1 GITISATS, CDR2 ISYDGTV (reference sequence). J gave up 9 bases and V 0 bases, and 8 bases lay outside the gene matches. The CDR3 is made up of 17 amino acids. The CDR3 bases are TGTGCCTTGTGGGAGGTGGAGGCGACGTTGGGCAAAAAAATCAAGGTATTT. Protein sequence: CALWEVEATLGKKIKVF.

The sample holds a few counts of this clone. The TCRdb protein comes from a much larger clone and disagrees with this DNA's translation at residue 7, likely due to a read error; the protein given here is derived from the DNA. V usage is TRGV2 and J usage is TRGJ1 or TRGJ2. No J gene was available from TCRdb, and it was assigned here by a germline match of the DNA. CDR1 is EGSNGY and CDR2 is YDSYNSKV in the germline V gene. J lost 2 bases, V lost 1 base, and 5 bases had no gene match. The CDR3 consists of 14 residues. The CDR3 protein is CATWDGLYYYKKLF. In DNA, the CDR3 is TGTGCCACCTGGGACGGTCTTTATTATTATAAGAAACTCTTT.

A word on this clone: Because the CDR3's place on the DNA is in doubt, the DNA is left out and the CDR3 is given as listed by TCRdb. The V gene is TRGV9; the J gene was not called. With termini counted, the CDR3 has 29 amino acids. From germline, CDR1 is GITISATS and CDR2 ISYDGTV (reference sequence). CDR3 sequence: CACDSIDTGGSRGIWDTRQMFFGTGIKLF.

As regards this clone: The protein given by TCRdb reflects a much larger clone and differs at residue 7 from this DNA's translation, likely from a read error; the protein shown is the DNA's translation. The rearrangement uses TRGV4 and TRGJ1 or TRGJ2. No J segment appears in TCRdb, so it was assigned here by matching the sequence to germline. This CDR3 region has 14 residues. Germline assignment: CDR1 EGSTGY and CDR2 YDSYTSSV. V shed 6 bases and J 3 bases; nucleotides not matched to a gene: 11. For the CDR3, the DNA is TGTGCCACCTGGCCGTGGGTGGGTTATTATAAGAAACTCTTT. It specifies CATWPWVGYYKKLF.

In its sample, this clone was seen a few times. The protein in TCRdb stems from a much larger clone and differs at residue 6 from this DNA's translation, likely a read error; here the protein is translated from the DNA. The chain has TRGV9 and TRGJP. TCRdb gives no J gene; it was assigned here by matching the DNA to germline. The CDR3 extends over 17 amino acids. V gave up 4 bases and J gave up 8 bases; unmatched junction bases: 11. Germline-derived CDR1 and CDR2 are GITISATS and ISYDGTV (reference sequence). As DNA, the CDR3 is TGTGCCTTGTGGGACCGCCTTCCCCAGTTGGGCAAAAAAATCAAGGTATTT. It codes for CALWDRLPQLGKKIKVF.

Details on this clone: The TCRdb record carries a much larger clone's protein, which differs from this DNA's translation at residue 8; a read error is the likely cause, and the protein listed here is the DNA translation. This chain links TRGV9 with TRGJP. Germline CDR1 and CDR2: GITISATS and ISYDGTV (reference sequence). The CDR3 loop spans 13 amino acids. The CDR3: CALWGLGRKIKVF. DNA of the CDR3: TGTGCCTTGTGGGGGTTGGGCAGAAAAATCAAGGTATTT.

On this clone: A single base is all that separates this from a far larger clone, so a read error is likely. No DNA is shown, since the ends of the CDR3 on it are uncertain; the CDR3 is the one TCRdb lists. The V gene call reads TRGV9; no J gene was called. Germline V lookup: CDR1 GITISATS, CDR2 ISYDGTV (reference sequence). The CDR3 length equals 30 residues, ends included. The CDR3 reads CALWEVIIRNPLAVEQHLLSQVSIGRIQHF.

As regards this clone: This DNA's translation and the protein TCRdb lists, from a much larger clone, do not match at residue 6, likely due to a read error; the protein shown is translated from the DNA. The chain uses TRGV9 and TRGJ1 or TRGJ2. Here the J gene came from matching the DNA to germline, since TCRdb omits it. Per the germline V gene, CDR1 is GITISATS and CDR2 is ISYDGTV (reference sequence). CDR3 length: 12 residues. J lost 7 bases, V lost 5 bases, and 8 bases had no gene match. The CDR3 DNA reads TGTGCCTTGTGGGGGGGCCCCTATAAGAAACTCTTT. It is translated as CALWGGPYKKLF.

Within the sample, this clone is medium-sized. Relative to the germline gene, one junction end is altered; a read error may explain this. The CDR3 here is CASQELGKKIKVF. The CDR3 DNA follows: TGCGCTTCGCAAGAGTTGGGCAAAAAAATCAAGGTATTT. The chain uses TRGV9 and TRGJP. The V gene's germline CDR1 is GITISATS and CDR2 ISYDGTV (reference sequence). The CDR3 has 13 amino acids.

This clone was found a few times. One end of the junction is discordant with germline, which a read error may explain. The chain couples TRGV9 to TRGJP. The CDR3 runs to 18 residues. The germline V gene encodes CDR1 GITISATS and CDR2 ISYDGTV (reference sequence). The CDR3 reads CALWEEGPEESGKKIKVF. CDR3 coding DNA: TGTGCCTTGTGGGAGGAGGGACCCGAAGAGTCGGGCAAAAAAATCAAGGTATTT.

This clone was found many times. The chain uses TRGV9 and TRGJP. In the absence of a J gene in TCRdb, the DNA was matched to germline to assign it here. Germline lookup yields CDR1 GITISATS and CDR2 ISYDGTV (reference sequence). The CDR3 covers 16 residues. Trimming removed 2 bases from V and 7 bases from J; junction bases left unmatched: 5. CDR3 DNA: TGTGCCTTGTGGGAGGCTGTCGAGTTGGGCAAAAAAATCAAGGTATTT. Encoded protein: CALWEAVELGKKIKVF.

This clone was counted at least ten times. This sequence joins TRGV9 and TRGJP. CDR3 length: 17 residues. V trimming: 3 bases; J trimming: 4 bases; junction bases outside the gene matches: 6. Germline-derived CDR1 and CDR2 are GITISATS and ISYDGTV (reference sequence). The CDR3 DNA sequence: TGTGCCTTGTGGGAGAGTGGTCAAGAGTTGGGCAAAAAAATCAAGGTATTT. This encodes CALWESGQELGKKIKVF.